This T cell receptor beta chain was retrieved from a study of cytomegalovirus exposure and HLA in healthy donors. The CDR3 has 13 residues. Germline V gene sequence: CDR1 SGHTA, CDR2 FQGNSA. The V segment lost 4 bases and the J segment 6 bases; nucleotides outside the gene matches: 2. The PCR contained 60 Vbeta and 13 Jbeta primers. TCRdb's copy holds only in-frame clones and misses some; the assay was immunoSEQ multiplex PCR. The repertoire holds about 180,000 clones, with over 70% as singletons. Everyone who donated was a healthy bone marrow donor. Specimen: PBMCs. This chain joins TRBV7-2 and TRBJ1-2, with 10 bases identical to TRBD1. The origin of this receptor is a boy under 10 years old in good health and CMV-seronegative. This CDR3 is CASSSTGGDGYTF. The CDR3 DNA follows: TGTGCCAGCAGCTCGACAGGGGGCGATGGCTACACCTTC.